This T cell receptor beta chain was sequenced during a study of blood T cell repertoires in COVID-19. TCRdb keeps only in-frame clones here, not all; method: immunoSEQ multiplex PCR. Here the sample spans 200,000 to 250,000 clones, roughly 80% being singletons. Trimming took 0 bases from V and 5 from J; bases not matched to a gene: 3. The CDR3 is 15 amino acids. The germline gives CDR1 SGHRS, CDR2 YFSETQ. This clonotype originated in a woman aged 55 to 70 with acute or convalescent COVID-19. The sample consisted of peripheral blood. This chain uses TRBV5-1 with TRBJ2-1, with 9 bases that match TRBD1. Here the CDR3 reads CASSLVQGANNEQFF. Here the CDR3 DNA reads TGCGCCAGCAGCTTGGTACAGGGGGCTAACAATGAGCAGTTCTTC.